This T cell receptor (beta chain) was identified during a study of cytotoxic CD8 clonotypes in ibrutinib-treated CLL. At the level of the study: When averaged across all of the samples, the counts came to 255,043 productive templates and about 89,000 productive rearrangements.

The CDR3 is made up of 16 amino acids. From germline, CDR1 is SGDLS and CDR2 YYNGEE. Unmatched junction bases numbered 6, after V lost 4 bases and J lost 2 bases. Study-wide results and caveats: Once treatment began, public clonotypes, which were uncommon, contracted or stayed stable. Before falling back toward baseline at progression, clonality had risen at the time of ibrutinib response.

In this sample, this clone turned up a few times. Its antigen is not known. Investigators sought sequencing depths of between 1 in 200,000 and 1 in 1 million T cells. Profiled with immunoSEQ multiplex PCR; TCRdb holds only in-frame clones, not every one. The repertoire consists of 20,000 to 25,000 clones, with under 80% occurring once and the leading ten covering approximately 25%. This chain connects TRBV9 to TRBJ1-3, with 10 nucleotides matching TRBD1. The sequence was collected from a human donor with chronic lymphocytic leukemia. The sequencing used PBMCs, collected before ibrutinib treatment. This chain's CDR3 is CASSYGQGVTGNTIYF. CDR3 DNA sequence: TGTGCCAGCAGCTACGGACAGGGGGTTACTGGAAACACCATATATTTT.